This T cell receptor (beta chain) derives from a study of beta chain features in type 1 diabetes. Study observations and caveats: Shorter TCRB CDR3s, moderately but significantly so, were found in Type 1 diabetes patients in all four CD4+ subsets. A possible short-template PCR bias applies equally to patients and controls.

With regard to this clone: The antigen is not known.

Unmatched junction bases numbered 7, after V lost 7 bases and J lost 7 bases. This CDR3 has 12 residues. Germline V gives CDR1 GTSNPN, CDR2 SVGIG (reference sequence). As every portion of the isolated RNA was reverse transcribed, the sequencing read expressed TCRB transcripts. Sequenced by immunoSEQ multiplex PCR; TCRdb stores in-frame clones only, minus some. The table includes about 150,000 clones, under 9.5% detected once. Material for sequencing was central memory CD4+ T cells from blood. This clonotype was sampled from a man between 18 and 35 years old in good health. V usage is TRBV30 and J usage is TRBJ2-5; 9 bases line up with TRBD1. CDR3 in amino acids: CASQSGQGTQYF. In DNA, the CDR3 is TGTGCCTCACAATCGGGACAGGGGACCCAGTACTTC.